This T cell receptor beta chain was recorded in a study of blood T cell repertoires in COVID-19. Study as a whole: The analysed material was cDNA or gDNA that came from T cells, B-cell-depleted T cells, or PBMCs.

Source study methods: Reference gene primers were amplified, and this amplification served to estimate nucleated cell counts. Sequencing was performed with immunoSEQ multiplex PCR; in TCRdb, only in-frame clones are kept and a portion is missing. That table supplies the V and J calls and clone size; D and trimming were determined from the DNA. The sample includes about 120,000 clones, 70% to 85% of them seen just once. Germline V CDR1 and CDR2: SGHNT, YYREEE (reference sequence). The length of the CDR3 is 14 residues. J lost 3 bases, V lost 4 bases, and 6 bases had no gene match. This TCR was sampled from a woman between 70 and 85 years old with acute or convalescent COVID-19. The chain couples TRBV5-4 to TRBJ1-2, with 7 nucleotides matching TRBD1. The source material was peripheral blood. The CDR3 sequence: CASSATGTDYGYTF. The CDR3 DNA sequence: TGTGCCAGCAGCGCAACCGGGACAGACTATGGCTACACCTTC.